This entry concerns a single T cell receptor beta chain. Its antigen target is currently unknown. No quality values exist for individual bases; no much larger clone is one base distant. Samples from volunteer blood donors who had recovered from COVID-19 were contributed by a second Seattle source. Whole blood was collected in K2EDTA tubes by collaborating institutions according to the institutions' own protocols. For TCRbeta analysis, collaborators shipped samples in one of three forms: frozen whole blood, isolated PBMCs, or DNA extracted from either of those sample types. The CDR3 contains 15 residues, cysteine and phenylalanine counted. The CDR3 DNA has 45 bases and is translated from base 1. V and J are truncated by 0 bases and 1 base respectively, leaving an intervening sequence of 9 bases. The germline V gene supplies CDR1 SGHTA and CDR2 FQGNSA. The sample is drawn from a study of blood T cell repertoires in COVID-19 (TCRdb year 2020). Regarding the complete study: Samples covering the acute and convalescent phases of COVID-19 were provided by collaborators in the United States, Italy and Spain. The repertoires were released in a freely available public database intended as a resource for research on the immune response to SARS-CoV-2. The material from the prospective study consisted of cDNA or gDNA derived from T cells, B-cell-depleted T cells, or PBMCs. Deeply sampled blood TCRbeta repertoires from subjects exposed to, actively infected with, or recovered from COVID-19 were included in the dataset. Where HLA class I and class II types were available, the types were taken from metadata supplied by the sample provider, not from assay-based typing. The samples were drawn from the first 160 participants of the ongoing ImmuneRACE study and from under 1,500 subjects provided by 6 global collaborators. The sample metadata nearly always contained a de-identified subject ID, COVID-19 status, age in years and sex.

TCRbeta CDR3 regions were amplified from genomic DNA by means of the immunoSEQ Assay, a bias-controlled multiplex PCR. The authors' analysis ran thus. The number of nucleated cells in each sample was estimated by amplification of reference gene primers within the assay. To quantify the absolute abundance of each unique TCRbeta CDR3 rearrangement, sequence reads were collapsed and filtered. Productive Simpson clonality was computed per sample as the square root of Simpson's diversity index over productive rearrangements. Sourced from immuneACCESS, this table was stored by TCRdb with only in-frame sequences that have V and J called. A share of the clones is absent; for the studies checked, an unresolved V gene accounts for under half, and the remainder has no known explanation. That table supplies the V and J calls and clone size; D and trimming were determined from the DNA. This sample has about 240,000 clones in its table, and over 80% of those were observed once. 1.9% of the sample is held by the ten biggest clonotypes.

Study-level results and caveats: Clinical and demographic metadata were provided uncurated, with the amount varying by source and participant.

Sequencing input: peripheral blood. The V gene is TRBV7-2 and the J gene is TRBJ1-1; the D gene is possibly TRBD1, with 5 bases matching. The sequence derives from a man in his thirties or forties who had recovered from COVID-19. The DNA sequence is TGTGCCAGCAGCTTAGCCTCGGGGGGGAACACTGAAGCTTTCTTT. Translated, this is CASSLASGGNTEAFF.